This paragraph covers one TCR beta chain sequence. Source study methods: Counts of nucleated cells, estimated from reference gene primer amplification, were obtained. TCRdb's table, derived via immunoSEQ multiplex PCR, lists solely in-frame clones and lacks some. V and J calls and clone size are copied from that table; D and trimming were computed from the DNA. The sample has 250,000 to 400,000 clones, roughly nine tenths seen once. This sample is part of a study of blood T cell repertoires in COVID-19. Study-wide background: The United States, Italy and Spain were the sources of the acute and convalescent COVID-19 samples.

The CDR3 totals 13 residues. The V and J ends lost 4 bases and 0 bases respectively, with 2 bases between them. The V gene's germline CDR1 is SGDLS and CDR2 YYNGEE. The J gene is TRBJ2-6, the V gene TRBV9, with no clear D. This TCR was recovered from a woman aged 25 to 39 with COVID-19, enrolled during active disease. Sequencing input: peripheral blood. As DNA, the CDR3 is TGTGCCAGCAGCTACTCTGGGGCCAACGTCCTGACTTTC. Protein: CASSYSGANVLTF.